The 27 T cell receptor beta chains below were found in one sample sequenced in a study of OX40 agonist ivuxolimab in advanced cancers. The method was immunoSEQ multiplex PCR; TCRdb's version includes in-frame clones alone and lacks a portion of them. The sample carries some 19,000 clones, 75% to 85% recorded once. Here the sequenced sample was CD4+ or CD8+ T cells sorted from blood, taken in a trial of the OX40 agonist ivuxolimab. These receptor sequences come from an adult with an advanced solid tumor such as melanoma, head and neck, liver or kidney cancer.

In this sample, this clone turned up once. CDR3 DNA sequence: TGTGCCAGCAGTATTATTGGACAGCACAATCAGCCCCAGCATTTT. Its translation is CASSIIGQHNQPQHF. The chain has TRBV28 and TRBJ1-5; TRBD1 is a possible D gene (6 bases). Trimming left V 5 bases short and J 3 bases short, with 14 bases between. Germline assignment: CDR1 MDHEN and CDR2 SYDVKM. This CDR3 is built from 15 residues. Drawing the rest from reference TRBV28 and TRBJ1-5, the complete variable domain is DVKVTQSSRYLVKRTGEKVFLECVQDMDHENMFWYRQDPGLGLRLIYFSYDVKMKEKGDIPEGYSVSREKKERFSLILESASTNQTSMYLCASSIIGQHNQPQHFGDGTRLSIL.

As regards this clone: In the same sample, other DNA sequences code for this CDR3. The chain couples TRBV27 to TRBJ2-7, with TRBD1 as a possible D gene (6 bases). Germline V gives CDR1 MNHEY, CDR2 SMNVEV (reference sequence). V was shortened by 6 bases and J by 4 bases, with 10 bases between the two germline ends. The CDR3 totals 12 residues. CDR3 DNA: TGTGCCAGCAGCCCAACAGGGTACGAGCAGTACTTC. Translation: CASSPTGYEQYF.

V is TRBV2 and J is TRBJ2-2, with D possibly matching TRBD2 (7 bases). Germline assignment: CDR1 SNHLY and CDR2 FYNNEI. Trimming pared 4 bases from V and 3 bases from J, leaving 24 bases between. The CDR3 spans 19 residues. CDR3 nucleotides: TGTGCCAGCAGTGGTCCCGGGGGGCTAATTATTAAGGACACCGGGGAGCTGTTTTTT. It is translated as CASSGPGGLIIKDTGELFF.

The chain combines TRBV4-1 with TRBJ2-7; D unclear. The V end was cut by 1 base, the J end by 2 bases, with 9 bases between. Germline-derived CDR1 and CDR2 are MGHRA and YSYEKL. CDR3 length equals 14 residues. CDR3: CASSQGPDPYEQYF. The CDR3 DNA sequence: TGCGCCAGCAGCCAAGGTCCGGACCCCTACGAGCAGTACTTC.

The chain uses TRBV28 and TRBJ2-7, with 15 bases that match TRBD2. V was clipped by 7 bases and J by 0 bases; unmatched bases: 7. Looked up from germline, CDR1 is MDHEN and CDR2 is SYDVKM. The CDR3 spans 17 residues. CDR3 coding DNA: TGTGCCAGCATCGCCCGGACTAGCGGGGGGGTCTCCTACGAGCAGTACTTC. It specifies CASIARTSGGVSYEQYF.

The genes are TRBV6-1 and TRBJ1-1, with D possibly TRBD1 on 6 matching bases. The CDR3 is 12 amino acids. In germline, CDR1 is MNHNS, CDR2 SASEGT. Trimming removed 6 bases at V and 3 bases at J, with 8 bases between. The CDR3: CASRTGYTEAFF. The CDR3 nucleotides read TGTGCCAGCAGGACAGGCTACACTGAAGCTTTCTTT.

The chain is built from TRBV2 and TRBJ2-7; tentative D call: TRBD2 (7 bases). The CDR3 is made up of 16 amino acids. Deletions cut 5 bases from V and 5 bases from J, with 22 bases between. The germline CDR1 and CDR2 sequences are SNHLY and FYNNEI. The DNA of the CDR3 is TGTGCCAGCAGTCGCGTCGGCGGGGGCTCCGGGGACGAGCAGTACTTC. Encoded protein: CASSRVGGGSGDEQYF.

This chain links TRBV7-6 with TRBJ2-7; D ambiguous. There are 13 residues in the CDR3. CDR1 SGHVS and CDR2 FNYEAQ come from the germline V gene. V was clipped by 5 bases and J by 5 bases, with 13 bases between them. Here the CDR3 DNA reads TGTGCCAGCAGCCCCGGTTCTACCCACGAGCAGTACTTC. Amino acids: CASSPGSTHEQYF.

This clone was detected once. The chain couples TRBV4-3 to TRBJ1-5; D might be TRBD1 (6 bases). V was pared by 0 bases and J by 6 bases, with 9 bases between. The CDR3 totals 14 residues. Germline V gene data show CDR1 as LGHNA and CDR2 as YSLEER. The CDR3 loop is CASSQDGGGQPQHF. The CDR3 DNA reads TGCGCCAGCAGCCAAGACGGGGGCGGTCAGCCCCAGCATTTT.

A few counts support this clone. The genes are TRBV27 and TRBJ1-1; D unclear. This CDR3 has 13 amino acids. Looked up from germline, CDR1 is MNHEY and CDR2 is SMNVEV (reference sequence). V lost 2 bases and J 1 base, leaving 5 bases between the germline ends. For the CDR3, the DNA is TGTGCCAGCAGTTTAAATGGGAACACTGAAGCTTTCTTT. Translation: CASSLNGNTEAFF.

This rearrangement joins TRBV5-5 to TRBJ2-3; D not certain. Germline V gene sequence: CDR1 SGHKS, CDR2 YYEKEE (reference sequence). The V end was cut by 2 bases, the J end by 2 bases, with 12 bases between. This CDR3 contains 15 residues. DNA of the CDR3: TGTGCCAGCAGCTTCTATAAGCCCCCCACAGATACGCAGTATTTT. Amino acids: CASSFYKPPTDTQYF.

The chain recombines TRBV27 with TRBJ2-1, with D possibly TRBD1 on 5 matching bases. The CDR3 runs to 11 residues. Germline CDR1 reads MNHEY; CDR2 reads SMNVEV (reference sequence). V lost 6 bases, J lost 8 bases, and 8 bases lay in between. CDR3 nucleotide sequence: TGTGCCAGCAGCGGACACCATGAGCAGTTCTTC. It encodes CASSGHHEQFF.

This chain joins TRBV18 and TRBJ1-1, with D possibly being TRBD1 (6 bases). The CDR3 consists of 15 residues. The germline V and J ends were trimmed by 3 bases and 0 bases, with 11 bases remaining between them. Germline V gene sequence: CDR1 KGHSH, CDR2 LQKENI. CDR3 sequence: CASSPGGAVNTEAFF. CDR3 sequence (DNA): TGTGCCAGCTCACCGGGGGGCGCGGTGAACACTGAAGCTTTCTTT.

The V gene is TRBV9, the J gene TRBJ2-5; D tentatively fits TRBD1 or TRBD2 (6 bases each). Germline V gene data show CDR1 as SGDLS and CDR2 as YYNGEE. Trimming removed 3 bases from V and 7 bases from J, with 13 bases in between. The CDR3 is 13 residues long. The CDR3 DNA reads as TGTGCCAGCAGCGGGGGGGCTGGTTTGACCCAGTACTTC. Its protein product is CASSGGAGLTQYF.

This clone was observed once. The chain links TRBV30 to TRBJ2-2; a possible D gene is TRBD1 (6 bases). This CDR3 spans 13 amino acids. Germline CDR1 reads GTSNPN; CDR2 reads SVGIG (reference sequence). Trimming took off 5 bases at V and 7 bases at J, with 14 bases between the two ends. The CDR3 DNA reads TGTGCCTGGCAGGGGCTCAAAATCGGGGAGCTGTTTTTT. Translation: CAWQGLKIGELFF.

In its sample, this clone was seen a few times. The rearrangement joins TRBV27 to TRBJ2-1; TRBD2 matches at 14 bases. The CDR3 totals 14 residues. Trimming at V came to 4 bases and at J to 9 bases, leaving 2 bases not matched to a gene. Looked up from germline, CDR1 is MNHEY and CDR2 is SMNVEV (reference sequence). CDR3: CASSWTSGGFEQFF. DNA of the CDR3: TGTGCCAGCAGTTGGACTAGCGGGGGGTTTGAGCAGTTCTTC.

This chain uses TRBV4-2 with TRBJ2-1; 11 bases agree with TRBD2. Germline V lookup: CDR1 LGHNA, CDR2 YNFKEQ. This CDR3 is 16 amino acids long. V shed 0 bases and J 9 bases; nucleotides not matched to a gene: 7. In DNA form, the CDR3 reads TGTGCCAGCAGCCAAGATACTAGCGGGGGAAGGGGTGAGCAGTTCTTC. It encodes CASSQDTSGGRGEQFF.

This clone occurred once. The CDR3 DNA reads as TGTGCCAGCAGTGAAGCGGGGACTTATAGCAATCAGCCCCAGCATTTT. Amino acid sequence: CASSEAGTYSNQPQHF. This rearrangement joins TRBV6-1 to TRBJ1-5, with D perhaps matching TRBD1 (5 bases). Per the germline V gene, CDR1 is MNHNS and CDR2 is SASEGT. The CDR3 is 16 residues long. Trimming took 0 bases from V and 0 from J, leaving 9 bases between them.

J is TRBJ1-3 and V is TRBV4-3; D is ambiguous. The CDR3 loop spans 15 amino acids. Germline V gene data show CDR1 as LGHNA and CDR2 as YSLEER. V lost 0 bases and J 0 bases, leaving 6 bases between the germline ends. As DNA, the CDR3 is TGCGCCAGCAGCCAAGATCAGCACTCTGGAAACACCATATATTTT. Protein: CASSQDQHSGNTIYF.

The chain uses TRBV9 and TRBJ1-5; possible D gene TRBD1, 5 bases. CDR3 length equals 14 residues. Germline CDR1 is SGDLS and CDR2 is YYNGEE. The ends were cut back, 8 bases at V and 1 base at J, with 13 bases in the middle. The CDR3, as DNA: TGTGCCAGTGCGGTGTGGGACAGCAATCAGCCCCAGCATTTT. Translating gives CASAVWDSNQPQHF.

V gene TRBV7-2 combines with J gene TRBJ2-3, with TRBD2 identical over 9 bases. CDR1 and CDR2 from the germline V gene are SGHTA and FQGNSA. V was clipped by 5 bases and J by 2 bases; unmatched bases: 17. CDR3 length equals 19 residues. CDR3 protein: CASSGGLSTSGVYTDTQYF. For the CDR3, the DNA is TGTGCCAGCAGCGGGGGTCTCTCGACTAGCGGCGTATACACAGATACGCAGTATTTT.

The rearrangement uses TRBV19 and TRBJ2-7; D might be TRBD2 (7 bases). From germline, CDR1 is LNHDA and CDR2 SQIVND (reference sequence). The CDR3 contains 14 residues. V was shortened by 6 bases and J by 6 bases, with 18 bases between the two germline ends. Here the CDR3 reads CASSVTGGRGEQYF. The CDR3 DNA follows: TGTGCCAGTAGCGTAACGGGGGGCCGAGGCGAGCAGTACTTC.

This chain connects TRBV7-9 to TRBJ2-7; 9 positions agree with TRBD1. Looked up from germline, CDR1 is SEHNR and CDR2 is FQNEAQ (reference sequence). This CDR3 is built from 15 residues. V lost 5 bases to trimming and J lost 5 bases; unmatched junction nucleotides: 10. The CDR3 sequence is CASSELTWTGDEQYF. In DNA, the CDR3 is TGTGCCAGCAGCGAGTTGACCTGGACAGGGGACGAGCAGTACTTC.

In this sample, this clone turned up once. The chain is built from TRBV4-3 and TRBJ2-5; D might be TRBD2 (6 bases). Looked up from germline, CDR1 is LGHNA and CDR2 is YSLEER. V was shortened by 2 bases and J by 5 bases, with 15 bases between the two germline ends. The length of the CDR3 is 15 residues. CDR3 DNA: TGCGCCAGCAGCCAATACCGGGGGTCGGAGGAGACCCAGTACTTC. As protein: CASSQYRGSEETQYF.

V usage is TRBV15 and J usage is TRBJ2-3, with 8 bases identical to TRBD1. J lost 2 bases, V lost 11 bases, and 12 bases had no gene match. CDR3 size: 15 residues. Germline V gives CDR1 LNHNV, CDR2 YYDKDF (reference sequence). The CDR3 DNA reads TGTGCCTCCGGACAGGGCGTGAGAAACACAGATACGCAGTATTTT. Protein product: CASGQGVRNTDTQYF.

Points on this clone: With only one base between it and a far larger clone, this is likely a read error. The chain couples TRBV7-3 to TRBJ1-1; D call uncertain. Germline V gene data show CDR1 as SGHTA and CDR2 as FQGTGA. The CDR3 is made up of 10 amino acids. V was cut by 2 bases and J by 6 bases, with 1 base left in between. The CDR3 region has the DNA TGTGCCAGCAGCTTACCTGAAGCTTTCTTT. It specifies CASSLPEAFF.

The gene calls are TRBV28 and TRBJ2-7; the D is unclear. This CDR3 is 17 amino acids long. Germline CDR1 and CDR2: MDHEN and SYDVKM. The V gene lost 4 bases and the J gene lost 0 bases, with 19 bases spanning the gap. CDR3 in DNA: TGTGCCAGCAGTTCCCCGATTGTTTCCGATAGCTCCTACGAGCAGTACTTC. Amino acids: CASSSPIVSDSSYEQYF. The full variable domain, completed using reference TRBV28 and TRBJ2-7, is DVKVTQSSRYLVKRTGEKVFLECVQDMDHENMFWYRQDPGLGLRLIYFSYDVKMKEKGDIPEGYSVSREKKERFSLILESASTNQTSMYLCASSSPIVSDSSYEQYFGPGTRLTVT.